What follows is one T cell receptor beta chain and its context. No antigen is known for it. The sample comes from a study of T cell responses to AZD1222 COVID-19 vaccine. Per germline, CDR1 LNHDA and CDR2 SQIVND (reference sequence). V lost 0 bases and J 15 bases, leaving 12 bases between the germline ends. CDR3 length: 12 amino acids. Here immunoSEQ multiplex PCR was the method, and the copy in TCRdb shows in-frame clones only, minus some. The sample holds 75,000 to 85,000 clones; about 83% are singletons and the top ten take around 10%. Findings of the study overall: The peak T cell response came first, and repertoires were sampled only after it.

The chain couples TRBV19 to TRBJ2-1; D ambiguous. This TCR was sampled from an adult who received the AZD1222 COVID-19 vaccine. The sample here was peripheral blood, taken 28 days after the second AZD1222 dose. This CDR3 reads CASSIEVGVWFF. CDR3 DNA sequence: TGTGCCAGTAGTATAGAGGTTGGGGTGTGGTTCTTC. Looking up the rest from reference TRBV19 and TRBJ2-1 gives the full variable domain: DGGITQSPKYLFRKEGQNVTLSCEQNLNHDAMYWYRQDPGQGLRLIYYSQIVNDFQKGDIAEGYSVSREKKESFPLTVTSAQKNPTAFYLCASSIEVGVWFFGPGTRLTVL.